The source of this T cell receptor (beta chain) is a study of early T cells in non-severe SARS-CoV-2 infection (dated by TCRdb to the early 2020s). For context, the study as a whole: Because TCR sequencing was done on bulk RNA from unsorted whole blood, the alpha and beta chains could not be paired.

The method behind the library was 5' RACE. The instrument given in TCRdb is NextSeq 500. The TCR library protocol attached unique molecular identifiers to individual cDNA molecules to correct for sequencing error and PCR bias. Sequencing covered both TCR alpha and beta chains, and within each sample the abundances of alpha and beta sequences were tightly co-correlated. The source study handled its data this way. V gene, J gene and CDR3 annotation of TCR sequences was performed with Decombinator V4. TCRs were defined as expanded if a significant change between any two time points was detected under a Poisson model with p below 0.0001. TCR abundances were normalised to the total number of TCRs sequenced per sample and expressed as counts per million. MAIT TCRs were defined by TRAV1-2 paired with TRAJ12, TRAJ20 or TRAJ33, and iNKT TCRs by TRAV10 paired with TRAJ18. VDJdb, accessed 1 November 2021, was searched for CMV, EBV and SARS-CoV-2 annotated TCRs, excluding TCRs annotated for multiple antigens. TCRdb reprocessed the public reads (quality trimming at Q25 with fastp, clone calling with MiXCR) and kept in-frame beta chains. Each entry merges the rows of one CDR3 protein and shows their most common DNA and genes. The V and J calls here are based on TCRdb, not the publication. This sample is represented by about 56,000 distinct CDR3 sequences; around an eighth of them were singletons. The leading ten clones occupy 2.9% of the sample.

The study was a case-control design nested within a healthcare worker cohort in London, UK, with weekly nasopharyngeal swab PCR tests and blood sampling. Healthcare workers were recruited between 23 and 31 March 2020, during the week of the UK lockdown, and were followed weekly for up to roughly 15 weeks. Points the paper makes about the study in general: VDJdb matching was skewed toward anti-spike CD8 responses, so virus-specific expansions were likely underestimated and private and CD4 specificities were missed.

This clonotype was observed many times. What antigen it recognizes has not been identified. No base-level quality is on record; no much larger clone is a single base apart. The cysteine opens and the phenylalanine closes a CDR3 of 14 amino acids. Solely the CDR3 DNA is kept, with 42 bases framed from the first base. V is pared back by 5 bases and J by 4 bases, with 12 bases lying between the germline termini. For CDR1 and CDR2, the germline V gene lists MNHEY and SVGAGI. The TCR comes from an adult who was a healthcare worker with PCR-confirmed SARS-CoV-2 infection or an uninfected control (not recorded which). The chain is encoded by TRBV6-5 joined to TRBJ2-1, and the D gene may be TRBD1, 6 bases matching. The sequenced sample consisted of whole blood. The CDR3 region reads CASSPQGSYNEQFF. The nucleotides are TGTGCCAGCAGTCCCCAGGGGTCTTACAATGAGCAGTTCTTC.